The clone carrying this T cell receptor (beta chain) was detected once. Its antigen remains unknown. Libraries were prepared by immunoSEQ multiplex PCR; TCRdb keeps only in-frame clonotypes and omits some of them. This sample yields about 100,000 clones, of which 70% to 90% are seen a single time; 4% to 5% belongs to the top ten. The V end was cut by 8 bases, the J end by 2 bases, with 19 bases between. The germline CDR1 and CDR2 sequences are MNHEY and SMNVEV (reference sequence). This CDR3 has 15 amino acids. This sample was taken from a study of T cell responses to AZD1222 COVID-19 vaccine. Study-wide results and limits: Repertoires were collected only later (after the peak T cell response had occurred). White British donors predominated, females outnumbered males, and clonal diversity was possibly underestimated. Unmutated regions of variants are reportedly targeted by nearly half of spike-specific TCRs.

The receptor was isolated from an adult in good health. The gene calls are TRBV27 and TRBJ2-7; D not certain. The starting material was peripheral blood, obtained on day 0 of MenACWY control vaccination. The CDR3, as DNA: TGTGCCAGCTCGGTCCCGTCCAGGCTTACCTACGAGCAGTACTTC. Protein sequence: CASSVPSRLTYEQYF.